One and the same sample provided the 25 T cell receptor beta chains below, sequenced in a study of CD8+CD57+ T cells in acquired aplastic anemia. Both TCR beta VDJ combination and CDR3 sequence profiling were carried out. Genomic DNA was the template for this profiling. MiXCR, run by TCRdb on the reads, gives a single entry per CDR3 protein. This table has roughly 130,000 distinct CDR3 sequences, 48% appearing once. The sample comprised sorted CD4+, CD8+, or CD8+CD57+ T cells (not recorded which) from PBMCs. The receptors derive from a human donor in good health, serving as a control.

This clonotype turned up a few times. The rearrangement links TRBV2 to TRBJ1-2; D is unresolved. Germline CDR1 and CDR2: SNHLY and FYNNEI. This CDR3 region has 15 residues. The V end lost 1 base, the J end lost 0 bases, and 9 bases lay between the germline ends. The CDR3 DNA reads TGTGCCAGCAGTGAAGGCGGGAATGCTAACTATGGCTACACCTTC. This sequence encodes CASSEGGNANYGYTF.

This chain connects TRBV2 to TRBJ1-1, with D possibly TRBD1 on 5 matching bases. Trimming cost V 4 bases and J 8 bases, with 17 bases left between them. Per germline, CDR1 SNHLY and CDR2 FYNNEI. CDR3 length: 14 residues. CDR3 residues: CASSAEGIGAEAFF. The CDR3 nucleotides are TGTGCCAGCAGTGCGGAGGGAATAGGGGCAGAAGCTTTCTTT.

This clonotype was detected many times. The chain recombines TRBV6-5 with TRBJ2-7; D perhaps matches TRBD2 (6 bases). The germline V and J ends were trimmed by 0 bases and 6 bases, with 9 bases remaining between them. CDR3 length: 13 amino acids. Germline CDR1 reads MNHEY; CDR2 reads SVGAGI. CDR3 coding DNA: TGTGCCAGCAGTTACTCGATGGGGGGCGAGCAGTACTTC. Translated: CASSYSMGGEQYF.

V is TRBV15 and J is TRBJ1-5, with D hard to call. V was shortened by 1 base and J by 7 bases, with 5 bases between the two germline ends. The CDR3 runs to 12 residues. Germline V gene sequence: CDR1 LNHNV, CDR2 YYDKDF (reference sequence). CDR3 amino acids: CATSRVGQPQHF. In DNA, the CDR3 is TGTGCCACCAGCAGAGTGGGGCAGCCCCAGCATTTT. The entire variable domain, with the rest obtained from reference TRBV15 and TRBJ1-5, is as follows: DAMVIQNPRYQVTQFGKPVTLSCSQTLNHNVMYWYQQKSSQAPKLLFHYYDKDFNNEADTPDNFQSRRPNTSFCFLDIRSPGLGDTAMYLCATSRVGQPQHFGDGTRLSIL.

The genes are TRBV19 and TRBJ1-5; TRBD1 matches 7 bases. CDR3 length: 13 residues. The germline V gene encodes CDR1 LNHDA and CDR2 SQIVND (reference sequence). J lost 7 bases, V lost 10 bases, and 10 bases had no gene match. CDR3 nucleotide sequence: TGTGCCACCAGGGACAGCGCCCAACAGCCCCAGCATTTT. It translates to CATRDSAQQPQHF.

The chain carries TRBV7-9 and TRBJ2-1; no clear D gene. V lost 7 bases and J lost 6, with 13 bases in between. CDR1 and CDR2 from the germline V gene are SEHNR and FQNEAQ (reference sequence). This CDR3 has 13 residues. Written as DNA, the CDR3 is TGTGCCAGCAACCCTTGGACCACCAATGAGCAGTTCTTC. Amino acid sequence: CASNPWTTNEQFF. The variable domain in full, with the rest retrieved from reference TRBV7-9 and TRBJ2-1, is DTGVSQNPRHKITKRGQNVTFRCDPISEHNRLYWYRQTLGQGPEFLTYFQNEAQLEKSRLLSDRFSAERPKGSFSTLEIQRTEQGDSAMYLCASNPWTTNEQFFGPGTRLTVL.

This chain links TRBV29-1 with TRBJ2-7; D remains ambiguous. The CDR3 consists of 13 residues. Trimming took 5 bases from V and 2 from J, leaving 13 bases between them. CDR1 is SQVTM, CDR2 ANQGSEA, per germline. CDR3 protein: CSVSLMAPYEQYF. CDR3 bases: TGCAGCGTTTCCCTCATGGCCCCCTACGAGCAGTACTTC.

This clonotype has a count of ten or more. This chain uses TRBV5-8 with TRBJ2-1, with 8 bases lining up with TRBD1. V shed 0 bases, J shed 8 bases, and the junction held 4 bases outside the gene matches. CDR3 size: 14 residues. CDR1 is SGHTS and CDR2 is YDEGEE in the germline V gene. The CDR3 region is CASSLARGRDEQFF. The CDR3, as DNA: TGTGCCAGCAGCTTGGCCAGGGGGCGGGATGAGCAGTTCTTC.

In DNA form, the CDR3 reads TGTGCCAGTAGTATAGACCCAGCGATGCCCTACGAGCAGTACTTC. Translated, it gives CASSIDPAMPYEQYF. The chain recombines TRBV19 with TRBJ2-7; D gene ambiguous. CDR1 is LNHDA and CDR2 is SQIVND in the germline V gene (reference sequence). V lost 0 bases, J lost 2 bases, and 11 bases lay in between. This CDR3 is built from 15 residues.

This chain uses TRBV20-1 with TRBJ1-3; D unclear. Trimming left V 3 bases short and J 0 bases short, with 9 bases between. Germline V gives CDR1 DFQATT, CDR2 SNEGSKA (reference sequence). The CDR3 consists of 14 residues. This CDR3 is CSASSASSGNTIYF. The DNA for the CDR3 is TGCAGTGCTAGCTCAGCCAGCTCTGGAAACACCATATATTTT.

The J gene is TRBJ1-5, the V gene TRBV10-3, with a weak D call TRBD1 (5 bases). Germline-derived CDR1 and CDR2 are ENHRY and SYGVKD. The CDR3 has 15 amino acids. Trimming stripped 3 bases from V and 4 bases from J, with 13 bases between. CDR3 loop: CAISDQTGGNQPQHF. Here the CDR3 DNA reads TGTGCCATCAGTGACCAAACAGGTGGGAATCAGCCCCAGCATTTT.

This clonotype has a count of ten or more. The CDR3 DNA is TGTGCCAGCAGCTTGCAGCGGGGGGGCCAACAAGAGACCCAGTACTTC. Its translation is CASSLQRGGQQETQYF. The chain uses TRBV7-2 and TRBJ2-5, with 10 bases matching TRBD2. Unmatched junction bases numbered 6, after V lost 3 bases and J lost 2 bases. Germline V gene data show CDR1 as SGHTA and CDR2 as FQGNSA. This CDR3 is 16 amino acids long.

This clonotype was counted only a few times. The gene calls are TRBV11-2 and TRBJ2-1, with TRBD1 identical over 9 bases. After removal of 5 bases from V and 7 bases from J, the junction contained 21 bases not matched to a gene. Germline lookup yields CDR1 SGHAT and CDR2 FQNNGV. CDR3 length equals 19 residues. The CDR3 DNA sequence: TGTGCCAGCAGCCCGCGAAGGGGGGGGGTGGGACAGGGTAAAAATGAGCAGTTCTTC. Its protein product is CASSPRRGGVGQGKNEQFF.

In its sample, this clonotype was seen many times. The DNA for the CDR3 is TGTGCCAGCAGCTTGTCGGAGGGCGGGGGTACTTCACCCCTCCACTTT. It encodes CASSLSEGGGTSPLHF. The rearrangement joins TRBV27 to TRBJ1-6, with D perhaps matching TRBD1 (5 bases). The V end lost 6 bases, the J end lost 9 bases, and 21 bases lay between the germline ends. The CDR3 runs to 16 residues. In germline, CDR1 is MNHEY, CDR2 SMNVEV (reference sequence).

A remark on this clonotype: A read error is likely, as this CDR3 ends without the conserved phenylalanine or tryptophan. The genes are TRBV10-3 and TRBJ2-5; 9 bases are shared with TRBD1. Germline CDR1 reads ENHRY; CDR2 reads SYGVKD. The CDR3 extends over 14 amino acids. The CDR3 region has the DNA TGTGTCACCCGGAGGGGACAGGGAGAGGAGACCCAGTACTCC. It is translated as CVTRRGQGEETQYS.

The V gene is TRBV2, the J gene TRBJ1-1, with D maybe TRBD1 (6 bases). Trimming pared 4 bases from V and 7 bases from J, leaving 16 bases between. Germline CDR1 and CDR2: SNHLY and FYNNEI. The CDR3 covers 14 residues. Here the CDR3 DNA reads TGTGCCAGCAGTGGAGGGGGAAGTCTCGGTGAAGCTTTCTTT. Protein product: CASSGGGSLGEAFF.

This clonotype appeared many times. The chain combines TRBV11-3 with TRBJ2-5; D may be TRBD2 (7 bases). V was cut by 4 bases and J by 2 bases, with 29 bases left in between. Germline loops: CDR1 SGHNT, CDR2 YENEEA. This CDR3 contains 20 residues. CDR3 loop: CASSYSPQLWGGVEQETQYF. CDR3 DNA sequence: TGTGCCAGCAGCTATTCACCCCAGTTGTGGGGGGGCGTTGAGCAAGAGACCCAGTACTTC.

This clonotype was counted at least ten times. The chain uses TRBV12-3 or TRBV12-4 and TRBJ1-1; D gene uncertain. This CDR3 spans 13 amino acids. V gave up 6 bases and J gave up 6 bases, with 14 bases separating them. CDR3 sequence reads: CASSPPQTAEAFF. For the CDR3, the DNA is TGTGCCAGCAGCCCTCCACAAACGGCTGAAGCTTTCTTT.

By sample fraction, this clonotype is medium-sized. CDR3 loop: CAKTGTGTVGSPLHF. CDR3 DNA: TGCGCCAAGACCGGGACAGGGACAGTCGGATCACCCCTCCACTTT. The rearrangement uses TRBV10-1 and TRBJ1-6; 9 nucleotides agree with TRBD1. CDR1 and CDR2 (germline): WNHNN, SYGVQD (reference sequence). The junction had 14 bases not matched to a gene; V was cut back by 10 bases and J by 10 bases. The CDR3 contains 15 residues.

V usage is TRBV14 and J usage is TRBJ2-7; tentative D call: TRBD2 (6 bases). The CDR3 is 15 residues long. Trimming took off 4 bases at V and 0 bases at J, with 13 bases between the two ends. Germline assignment: CDR1 SGHDN and CDR2 FVKESK. As DNA, the CDR3 is TGTGCCAGCAGCCGTCCGGGACTTAGCTCCTACGAGCAGTACTTC. Translation: CASSRPGLSSYEQYF.

This clonotype has more than one count but fewer than ten. Its ends do not fully match the called genes, so a read error is possible. This chain connects TRBV12-3 or TRBV12-4 to TRBJ2-2, with TRBD1 identical over 9 bases. The CDR3 has 17 residues. The CDR3 nucleotides are TGTGCCAGCAGTTCCCAGGACAGGGGCCTGAACACCGAGGAGCTGTTTTTT. Its translation: CASSSQDRGLNTEELFF.

Concerning this clonotype: With a much larger clone just one base away, this may be a read error. The V and J genes are TRBV12-3 or TRBV12-4 and TRBJ1-3, with 8 bases identical to TRBD1. This CDR3 contains 16 residues. The DNA for the CDR3 is TGTGCCAGCACTTTATGGACAGGGATTTCTGGAAACACCATATATTTT. It translates to CASTLWTGISGNTIYF.

This clonotype has ten or more counts. The chain is built from TRBV4-3 and TRBJ1-2, with 8 bases matching TRBD1. The V and J ends lost 0 bases and 8 bases, in that order; junction bases with no gene match: 8. Germline V lookup: CDR1 LGHNA, CDR2 YSLEER. This CDR3 region has 15 residues. CDR3 sequence (DNA): TGCGCCAGCAGCCAAGATCGGCAGGGGGCGGGCGGCTACACCTTC. Its translation is CASSQDRQGAGGYTF.

This clonotype was seen repeatedly, ten times or more. The J gene is TRBJ2-3, the V gene TRBV2; D possibly corresponds to TRBD1 (6 bases). V shed 11 bases and J shed 2 bases, with 17 bases lying between them. This CDR3 is built from 14 residues. Germline V lookup: CDR1 SNHLY, CDR2 FYNNEI. CDR3 protein: CACQDSQLTDTQYF. The CDR3 DNA reads as TGTGCCTGCCAGGACAGCCAGCTCACAGATACGCAGTATTTT.

This clonotype appeared many times. The genes are TRBV20-1 and TRBJ2-1, with D tentatively TRBD2 (5 bases). CDR3 length: 13 amino acids. The V end was cut by 3 bases, the J end by 3 bases, with 9 bases between. Germline CDR1 reads DFQATT; CDR2 reads SNEGSKA (reference sequence). The CDR3 sequence is CSASPGIYNEQFF. CDR3 coding DNA: TGCAGTGCTAGCCCGGGAATCTACAATGAGCAGTTCTTC.